This T cell receptor beta chain comes out of a study of T cells in Graves' hyperthyroidism and ophthalmopathy (dated by TCRdb to the late 2010s). Background for the entire study: Peripheral blood samples were taken at the time of initial diagnosis, prior to any treatment. TCR V-J signatures able to tell the groups apart were searched for in a discovery cohort of 90 to 100 patients, of whom 43 had Graves' ophthalmopathy and 55 to 60 had stable Graves' hyperthyroidism. Whether ophthalmopathy could be predicted prospectively was tested in an independent validation cohort made up of under 20 hyperthyroidism patients plus 17 patients who later progressed to ophthalmopathy. The approximately 95 discovery patients were divided at random into training and test sets in a 7:3 ratio. The study also compared thyroid tissue and blood T-cell repertoires from several Graves' hyperthyroidism patients. Once sampling was done, hyperthyroidism patients were given methimazole at a starting dose of 30 mg daily, whereas ophthalmopathy patients were given high-dose intravenous methylprednisolone. According to the paper, TCR Vbeta CDR3 sequencing was carried out on around 140 peripheral blood samples, which came from under 50 ophthalmopathy, around 74 hyperthyroidism and approximately 17 progressor patients.

Graves' hyperthyroidism was defined as stable when no progression to ophthalmopathy occurred over 18 months of follow-up. Hyperthyroidism patients were aged 18 to 65 years and newly diagnosed, with disease duration of less than 2 months. Exclusion was applied to patients with uncontrolled infections, other autoimmune diseases, pregnancy or lactation. Clinical symptoms, serum thyroxine and TRAb, thyroid ultrasound, and orbital computed tomography formed the basis for the diagnoses. PBMCs were separated from under 11 ml of fresh peripheral blood using Ficoll-Paque density gradient centrifugation. Total RNA was extracted using Trizol reagent, and RNA quality was assessed on an Agilent 2100 Bioanalyzer. The CDR3 holds 14 amino acids from the cysteine to the phenylalanine. Here the CDR3 DNA is all that survives: 42 bases in frame from base 1. V is reduced by 0 bases and J by 10 bases, leaving a spacing of 10 bases between them.

As for this clonotype: This receptor's antigen is unknown. Within one base of it there is no much larger clone, and no base qualities were kept.

The TCR beta CDR3 regions were amplified from RNA transcripts. For the first round of RT-PCR on the TCR CDR3, the HTBI primer set was used together with the Qiagen OneStep RT-PCR kit. A second multiplex PCR round built the libraries, followed by size selection and purification. Paired-end sequencing of the libraries was performed with 100 bp reads on an Illumina HiSeq2000. The original pipeline was this. SOAPnuke was used to process the raw data, with reads discarded if the reads contained adapters or uncalled bases, had a mean Phred below 15, or lacked an exact constant-primer or identifier match. COPE v1.2.5 was used to merge the high-quality paired reads, and each unique nucleotide sequence was defined as a clonotype. Clonotypes were aligned to IMGT TRBV, TRBD and TRBJ reference segments using MiTCR v1.1. The analysis included only V-J combinations with a frequency above 0.0001, which together covered around 99% of the repertoires. A TCS score was defined as the ratio of F50 (clonal expansion) to E x V (chaos), with BLOSUM62-based TCRdist applied between CDR3 peptides within each V-J. Welch's t-statistics and random forest reduced just over 500 V-J features to around 14, which were used in a naive Bayes classifier (R e1071). TCRdb trimmed the raw reads at Q25, called clones with MiXCR and kept productive beta chains. Entries that share a CDR3 protein sequence are merged under the most common genes and DNA. For this entry, the V and J calls and clone size follow TCRdb and not the study's own pipeline. This sample lists about 400,000 distinct CDR3 sequences; 15% to 17% were detected once. The ten biggest clones cover around 7.3% of the sample.

The study at large found these results: In validation, the model predicted progression to ophthalmopathy with 55% to 71% sensitivity and about 73% specificity, a median of 6.5 months before onset. Most expanded thyroid clonotypes (frequency above 0.001) were also detected in blood, a finding suggesting that blood repertoires may reflect thyroid immune responses. A model built on a 13 V-J signature distinguished ophthalmopathy from stable hyperthyroidism, reaching approximately 89% sensitivity and 81% to 83% specificity in cross-validation and 80%/75% in testing. Sample size was not statistically predetermined, and blinding of investigators to group allocation was not performed.

The sequenced sample consisted of blood. The rearranged segments are TRBV12-3 or TRBV12-4 and TRBJ1-6, with a weak D call of TRBD1 (5 bases match). The clonotype was recovered from a woman between 18 and 29 years old with Graves' hyperthyroidism. In nucleotides, the sequence is TGTGCCAGCAGTTTAGCCCAGGGCAAATCACCCCTCCACTTT. Its product reads: CASSLAQGKSPLHF.